The source of this TCR beta chain is a study of early T cells in non-severe SARS-CoV-2 infection. About the study: Sequencing input comprised bulk RNA from unsorted whole blood; chain pairing was not available.

This clonotype was found a few times. Its antigen remains unknown. V was clipped by 4 bases and J by 7 bases, with 7 bases between them. CDR1 SGHAT and CDR2 FQNNGV come from the germline V gene. This CDR3 comprises 12 residues. Study-level findings and limits: The VDJdb matching leaned toward anti-spike CD8 responses and overlooked private and CD4 specificities.

The TCR library protocol was used to attach unique molecular identifiers. These identifiers were attached to individual cDNA molecules. TCRdb processed the 5' RACE reads anew with MiXCR; each CDR3 protein has one entry. The sample comprises more than 50,000 distinct CDR3 sequences, 12% of which are singletons, and about 2.5% rests with the top ten. The starting material was whole blood, obtained at baseline. The origin of this receptor is an adult who was a healthcare worker with PCR-confirmed SARS-CoV-2 infection or an uninfected control (not recorded which). The chain employs TRBV11-2 and TRBJ2-2; no definite D call. CDR3 region: CASSWTVGELFF. CDR3 sequence (DNA): TGTGCCAGCAGCTGGACCGTCGGGGAGCTGTTTTTT. Full variable domain (rest looked up from reference TRBV11-2 and TRBJ2-2): EAGVAQSPRYKIIEKRQSVAFWCNPISGHATLYWYQQILGQGPKLLIQFQNNGVVDDSQLPKDRFSAERLKGVDSTLKIQPAKLEDSAVYLCASSWTVGELFFGEGSRLTVL.